Listed here are 32 T cell receptor beta chains from one sample, sequenced in a study of technical replicates of blood from a handful of donors. Assay: immunoSEQ multiplex PCR; the TCRdb copy retains only in-frame clones and omits some. The table lists about 49,000 clones, more than 85% of them singletons. The sample comprised PBMCs. The receptor set was obtained from a human donor in good health. Some clones in this sample may be carry-over from other donors' samples.

The J gene is TRBJ1-2, the V gene TRBV7-2, with 7 bases that match TRBD1. The CDR3 sequence is 13 residues long. The trim removed 1 base at V and 6 bases at J, leaving 2 bases unmatched. Germline V gives CDR1 SGHTA, CDR2 FQGNSA. The CDR3 DNA sequence: TGTGCCAGCAGCTTAGACAGGGGCGATGGCTACACCTTC. It translates to CASSLDRGDGYTF.

This chain links TRBV7-9 with TRBJ2-3, with 13 positions matching TRBD2. The CDR3 totals 14 residues. The V segment lost 6 bases and the J segment 7 bases; nucleotides outside the gene matches: 4. The germline V gene has CDR1 SEHNR and CDR2 FQNEAQ (reference sequence). The CDR3 loop reads CASSQGLAGNTQYF. The CDR3 nucleotides read TGTGCCAGCAGTCAGGGACTAGCGGGGAATACGCAGTATTTT. Full variable domain (missing parts from reference TRBV7-9 and TRBJ2-3): DTGVSQNPRHKITKRGQNVTFRCDPISEHNRLYWYRQTLGQGPEFLTYFQNEAQLEKSRLLSDRFSAERPKGSFSTLEIQRTEQGDSAMYLCASSQGLAGNTQYFGPGTRLTVL.

In its sample, this clone was seen once. The chain is built from TRBV2 and TRBJ2-7, with 9 bases that match TRBD1. J gave up 6 bases and V 8 bases, and 2 bases lay outside the gene matches. The CDR3 is 11 amino acids. Germline CDR1 reads SNHLY; CDR2 reads FYNNEI. CDR3 in DNA: TGTGCCAGCGAGGACAGGGGCGAGCAGTACTTC. It translates to CASEDRGEQYF.

The chain recombines TRBV7-9 with TRBJ1-1; D gene uncertain. V was trimmed by 0 bases and J by 5 bases, leaving 16 bases between them. CDR1 is SEHNR, CDR2 FQNEAQ, per germline (reference sequence). This CDR3 spans 16 amino acids. The CDR3 protein is CASSLADFLLGTEAFF. The CDR3 nucleotides are TGTGCCAGCAGCTTAGCGGACTTTCTACTCGGGACTGAAGCTTTCTTT. The full variable domain, its missing parts supplied by reference TRBV7-9 and TRBJ1-1, is DTGVSQNPRHKITKRGQNVTFRCDPISEHNRLYWYRQTLGQGPEFLTYFQNEAQLEKSRLLSDRFSAERPKGSFSTLEIQRTEQGDSAMYLCASSLADFLLGTEAFFGQGTRLTVV.

The count of this clone is one. The CDR3 DNA follows: TGTGCCAGCAGCTTTCCGACTAGCGGGAAAGGAACAGATACGCAGTATTTT. Protein: CASSFPTSGKGTDTQYF. The chain has TRBV11-2 and TRBJ2-3, with 11 bases that match TRBD2. V lost 3 bases to trimming and J lost 3 bases; unmatched junction nucleotides: 8. The CDR3 extends over 17 amino acids. Germline V gene data show CDR1 as SGHAT and CDR2 as FQNNGV.

The rearrangement links TRBV25-1 to TRBJ1-2; D gene uncertain. The CDR3 runs to 13 residues. Per germline, CDR1 MGHDK and CDR2 SYGVNS. V lost 0 bases, J lost 5 bases, and 7 bases lay in between. The DNA of the CDR3 is TGTGCCAGCAGTGAATATAGTGAATATGGCTACACCTTC. Translated: CASSEYSEYGYTF.

J is TRBJ2-7 and V is TRBV7-2, with D tentatively TRBD1 (5 bases). The CDR3 totals 15 residues. Germline CDR1 and CDR2: SGHTA and FQGNSA. Trimming took off 4 bases at V and 0 bases at J, with 13 bases between the two ends. This CDR3 reads CASSSGQGRSYEQYF. DNA for the CDR3: TGTGCCAGCAGCTCCGGGCAGGGTCGCTCCTACGAGCAGTACTTC. Full variable domain (remainder filled in from reference TRBV7-2 and TRBJ2-7): GAGVSQSPSNKVTEKGKDVELRCDPISGHTALYWYRQSLGQGLEFLIYFQGNSAPDKSGLPSDRFSAERTGGSVSTLTIQRTQQEDSAVYLCASSSGQGRSYEQYFGPGTRLTVT.

This chain links TRBV5-8 with TRBJ1-3, with unresolved D. Trimming left V 2 bases short and J 2 bases short, with 14 bases between. CDR3 length: 16 residues. Germline CDR1 reads SGHTS; CDR2 reads YDEGEE. Written as DNA, the CDR3 is TGTGCCAGCAGCTTACCCCCAGACACGGCTGGAAACACCATATATTTT. Encoded protein: CASSLPPDTAGNTIYF.

J is TRBJ2-7 and V is TRBV5-6; 9 nucleotides match TRBD2. The trim removed 6 bases at V and 0 bases at J, leaving 4 bases unmatched. The CDR3 extends over 14 amino acids. Per the germline V gene, CDR1 is SGHDT and CDR2 is YYEEEE. The CDR3 nucleotides read TGTGCCAGCACCAAGACTAGCGGCTCCTACGAGCAGTACTTC. Its translation is CASTKTSGSYEQYF.

V is TRBV30 and J is TRBJ1-5; tentatively, D is TRBD1 (5 bases). This CDR3 is 13 amino acids long. V was pared by 2 bases and J by 8 bases, with 13 bases between. Per germline, CDR1 GTSNPN and CDR2 SVGIG (reference sequence). The DNA for the CDR3 is TGTGCCTGGAGTCAGGGCATGGAGAAGCCCCAGCATTTT. This codes for CAWSQGMEKPQHF.

The rearrangement uses TRBV7-2 and TRBJ2-7, with 9 bases lining up with TRBD2. This CDR3 region has 15 residues. Trimming took 2 bases from V and 1 from J; bases not matched to a gene: 3. Germline CDR1 reads SGHTA; CDR2 reads FQGNSA. For the CDR3, the DNA is TGTGCCAGCAGCTTACATAGCGGGAGTTCCTACGAGCAGTACTTC. Its translation is CASSLHSGSSYEQYF.

The chain uses TRBV5-4 and TRBJ2-4, with D tentatively TRBD2 (6 bases). The CDR3 contains 15 residues. V lost 0 bases and J 6 bases, leaving 13 bases between the germline ends. Germline V lookup: CDR1 SGHNT, CDR2 YYREEE (reference sequence). The DNA for the CDR3 is TGTGCCAGCAGCTTGGTCGCGGGATCCCTAAACATTCAGTACTTC. Encoded protein: CASSLVAGSLNIQYF.

V usage is TRBV6-6 and J usage is TRBJ2-5, with 14 nucleotides matching TRBD2. The CDR3 totals 16 residues. Germline CDR1 is MNHNY and CDR2 is SVGAGI (reference sequence). After removal of 5 bases from V and 5 bases from J, the junction contained 7 bases not matched to a gene. In DNA, the CDR3 is TGTGCCAGCAGTCAGACTAGCGGGGGGGCGGGGGAGACCCAGTACTTC. Residues: CASSQTSGGAGETQYF.

The chain uses TRBV6-4 and TRBJ1-1, with 7 bases identical to TRBD1. CDR3 length: 13 amino acids. With 5 bases clipped from V and 6 bases from J, the junction kept 6 bases outside the gene matches. Germline assignment: CDR1 MRHNA and CDR2 SNTAGT. CDR3 residues: CASSTTGESEAFF. The DNA for the CDR3 is TGTGCCAGCAGTACAACAGGGGAATCTGAAGCTTTCTTT.

The V call is TRBV6-5, the J call TRBJ1-1, with 8 bases identical to TRBD1. CDR1 and CDR2 from the germline V gene are MNHEY and SVGAGI. This CDR3 comprises 14 residues. V lost 6 bases, J lost 1 base, and 4 bases stayed unmatched. CDR3 sequence: CASRTGAWNTEAFF. The CDR3 region has the DNA TGTGCCAGCAGGACAGGGGCCTGGAACACTGAAGCTTTCTTT.

The chain is built from TRBV18 and TRBJ2-7, with a tentative D call TRBD1 (6 bases). CDR1 is KGHSH, CDR2 LQKENI, per germline. Trimming stripped 2 bases from V and 6 bases from J, with 11 bases between. The CDR3 runs to 13 residues. The CDR3 DNA is TGTGCCAGCTCACCAGGATGGGGGCTCGAGCAGTACTTC. Translation gives CASSPGWGLEQYF.

The V and J genes are TRBV2 and TRBJ2-1; 8 bases agree with TRBD1. The V segment lost 6 bases and the J segment 4 bases; nucleotides outside the gene matches: 11. Germline V gene data show CDR1 as SNHLY and CDR2 as FYNNEI. The CDR3 loop spans 16 amino acids. Here the CDR3 DNA reads TGTGCCAGCAGAGGAACCGGGACAGGTGATTACAATGAGCAGTTCTTC. As protein: CASRGTGTGDYNEQFF.

J is TRBJ1-1 and V is TRBV5-6; D not resolved. The CDR3 is 14 amino acids. Looked up from germline, CDR1 is SGHDT and CDR2 is YYEEEE. V was pared by 4 bases and J by 5 bases, with 15 bases between. The CDR3: CASSLGDRRTEAFF. As DNA, the CDR3 is TGTGCCAGCAGCCTGGGAGATCGGAGGACTGAAGCTTTCTTT.

The CDR3 is CASSTDREQETQYF. In nucleotides, the CDR3 is TGTGCCAGCAGTACCGACAGGGAACAAGAGACCCAGTACTTC. The J gene is TRBJ2-5, the V gene TRBV27; TRBD1 agrees at 7 bases. The germline V gene has CDR1 MNHEY and CDR2 SMNVEV (reference sequence). V lost 5 bases and J lost 2; bases outside the gene matches: 5. The CDR3 sequence is 14 residues long.

The chain joins TRBV27 to TRBJ2-1; a possible D gene is TRBD2 (7 bases). CDR1 MNHEY and CDR2 SMNVEV come from the germline V gene (reference sequence). Trimming shortened V by 6 bases and J by 5 bases, and 23 bases separated the two germline ends. The CDR3 is made up of 17 amino acids. CDR3 bases: TGTGCCAGCAGACCTTATGGGGGGGGGCAGAGAAACAATGAGCAGTTCTTC. Translation gives CASRPYGGGQRNNEQFF.

The chain uses TRBV7-8 and TRBJ1-2, with 12 bases matching TRBD1. The CDR3 extends over 17 amino acids. The ends lost 0 bases at V and 4 bases at J; junction bases unmatched: 6. Germline V CDR1 and CDR2: SGHVS, FQNEAQ. CDR3 nucleotides: TGTGCCAGCAGCTTAGCCCGGGACAGGGGGCGCGGCTATGGCTACACCTTC. It is translated as CASSLARDRGRGYGYTF.

The V gene is TRBV7-2, the J gene TRBJ1-1, with 7 bases aligning to TRBD1. The ends lost 5 bases at V and 4 bases at J; junction bases unmatched: 1. The CDR3 contains 12 residues. Germline assignment: CDR1 SGHTA and CDR2 FQGNSA. The CDR3 protein is CASSRDSTEAFF. The CDR3, as DNA: TGTGCCAGCAGCCGGGACAGCACTGAAGCTTTCTTT.

The CDR3 nucleotides are TGTGCCAGCAGGCGCCGACTAGCGGGAGCCTACAATGAGCAGTTCTTC. As protein: CASRRRLAGAYNEQFF. V is TRBV7-2 and J is TRBJ2-1, with 12 bases lining up with TRBD2. With V trimmed by 6 bases and J by 2 bases, 5 bases remained unmatched. Germline loops: CDR1 SGHTA, CDR2 FQGNSA. The length of the CDR3 is 16 residues. The complete variable domain, with remaining parts taken from reference TRBV7-2 and TRBJ2-1, reads GAGVSQSPSNKVTEKGKDVELRCDPISGHTALYWYRQSLGQGLEFLIYFQGNSAPDKSGLPSDRFSAERTGGSVSTLTIQRTQQEDSAVYLCASRRRLAGAYNEQFFGPGTRLTVL.

The V gene is TRBV5-6, the J gene TRBJ1-6; D uncertain. The V gene lost 4 bases and the J gene lost 10 bases, with 21 bases spanning the gap. Germline V gene sequence: CDR1 SGHDT, CDR2 YYEEEE. The CDR3 contains 16 residues. The CDR3 region is CASSPLGGSRGSPLHF. CDR3 nucleotides: TGTGCCAGCAGCCCGTTGGGAGGCTCAAGAGGATCACCCCTCCACTTT.

This chain joins TRBV4-3 and TRBJ2-7; D is possibly TRBD2 (5 bases). Trimming pared 0 bases from V and 6 bases from J, leaving 18 bases between. Germline CDR1 and CDR2: LGHNA and YSLEER. CDR3 length: 16 residues. The CDR3 loop reads CASSQDLGGSLREQYF. The CDR3 DNA sequence: TGCGCCAGCAGCCAAGATCTAGGAGGATCCCTCCGCGAGCAGTACTTC.

The chain carries TRBV4-3 and TRBJ2-1; D might be TRBD2 (6 bases). The germline gives CDR1 LGHNA, CDR2 YSLEER. V dropped 3 bases and J dropped 9 bases, with 15 bases sitting between them. This CDR3 is built from 14 residues. As DNA, the CDR3 is TGCGCCAGCAGCCAGTCGGAGGGGAACCTTGAGCAGTTCTTC. It codes for CASSQSEGNLEQFF.

The V and J genes are TRBV5-6 and TRBJ1-2; a weak D match, TRBD1 (6 bases). The length of the CDR3 is 15 residues. Trimming cost V 2 bases and J 4 bases, with 15 bases left between them. Germline assignment: CDR1 SGHDT and CDR2 YYEEEE. The DNA for the CDR3 is TGTGCCAGCAGCTTTGGGGGGGCATGGGTCTATGGCTACACCTTC. It yields the protein CASSFGGAWVYGYTF.

This chain links TRBV5-1 with TRBJ1-2; D is undetermined. Trimming removed 4 bases at V and 0 bases at J, with 19 bases between. The germline V gene has CDR1 SGHRS and CDR2 YFSETQ. CDR3 length equals 17 residues. The CDR3 loop reads CASSPEVRATPNYGYTF. CDR3 in DNA: TGCGCCAGCAGCCCGGAGGTTCGGGCGACTCCTAACTATGGCTACACCTTC.

This sequence joins TRBV5-4 and TRBJ2-7; D remains unclear. The CDR3 runs 12 residues. Germline values: CDR1 SGHNT, CDR2 YYREEE (reference sequence). V was trimmed by 2 bases and J by 6 bases, leaving 9 bases between them. Here the CDR3 DNA reads TGTGCCAGCAGCTTAGAAGCACTCGAGCAGTACTTC. As protein: CASSLEALEQYF.

This rearrangement joins TRBV21-1 to TRBJ2-1; the table calls TRBD1, which could not be checked here. TRBV21-1 is assigned pseudogene status. The CDR3 loop spans 14 amino acids. CDR3: CASSTRQGAREQFF. In DNA, the CDR3 is TGTGCCAGCAGCACCCGACAGGGGGCAAGGGAGCAGTTCTTC.

This clone was detected once. The chain carries TRBV30 and TRBJ2-3; unclear D gene. The CDR3 is 13 residues long. Germline V CDR1 and CDR2: GTSNPN, SVGIG (reference sequence). Trimming pared 0 bases from V and 8 bases from J, leaving 12 bases between. CDR3 amino acids: CAWSVPGSGTQYF. The CDR3, as DNA: TGTGCCTGGAGTGTACCAGGTTCAGGTACGCAGTATTTT.

This clone was seen a single time. The gene calls are TRBV29-1 and TRBJ1-6; D may be TRBD1 (5 bases). Germline V lookup: CDR1 SQVTM, CDR2 ANQGSEA. Trimming stripped 6 bases from V and 0 bases from J, with 15 bases between. The CDR3 runs 16 residues. The CDR3 DNA sequence: TGCAGCGTCCCGTTACCAGGGCGCTCCTATAATTCACCCCTCCACTTT. This gives the protein CSVPLPGRSYNSPLHF.